Following are 21 T cell receptor beta chains from one sample sequenced in a study of Ad26.COV2.S vaccination and SARS-CoV-2 variants. Generated by immunoSEQ multiplex PCR, the TCRdb table keeps only in-frame clones and is missing some. The table lists under 250,000 clones, around 88% of them singletons. Treatment of the sample: 15 to 20 received Ad26.COV2.S at low or high dose, single or two shots; about 5 received placebo; per-sample allocation not given. Sampling was done on day 63 after the first vaccine or placebo injection. The specimen comprised peripheral blood, sampled in a trial of Ad26.COV2.S vaccine versus placebo. The origin of the receptors is a person between 18 and 60 years old who received the Ad26.COV2.S COVID-19 vaccine or a placebo.

The rearrangement uses TRBV2 and TRBJ2-1, with D uncertain. CDR3 length: 14 residues. Trimming stripped 8 bases from V and 0 bases from J, with 11 bases between. Germline CDR1 and CDR2: SNHLY and FYNNEI. As DNA, the CDR3 is TGTGCCAGCTCAACTATTAGCTCCTACAATGAGCAGTTCTTC. This codes for CASSTISSYNEQFF.

The rearrangement uses TRBV6-2 or TRBV6-3 and TRBJ2-5; D perhaps matches TRBD1 (6 bases). Germline assignment: CDR1 MNHEY and CDR2 SVGEGT. This CDR3 contains 14 residues. Trimming stripped 2 bases from V and 4 bases from J, with 11 bases between. CDR3 DNA: TGTGCCAGCAGTTACACCGTACAGGGAGAGACCCAGTACTTC. It encodes CASSYTVQGETQYF.

The rearrangement links TRBV5-6 to TRBJ2-3, with 9 positions matching TRBD2. V shed 0 bases, J shed 1 base, and the junction held 3 bases outside the gene matches. Germline V gene sequence: CDR1 SGHDT, CDR2 YYEEEE. The CDR3 contains 16 residues. This CDR3 is CASSLGASGGTDTQYF. The CDR3, as DNA: TGTGCCAGCAGCTTGGGGGCTAGCGGGGGCACAGATACGCAGTATTTT.

This rearrangement joins TRBV6-2 or TRBV6-3 to TRBJ1-2, with unresolved D. Looked up from germline, CDR1 is MNHEY and CDR2 is SVGEGT. This CDR3 has 13 amino acids. Trimming shortened V by 6 bases and J by 8 bases, and 16 bases separated the two germline ends. CDR3 DNA: TGTGCCAGCAGCCGGACTGCCAGTGGGGGCTACACCTTC. It specifies CASSRTASGGYTF.

The rearrangement joins TRBV7-2 to TRBJ1-3, with D hard to call. The CDR3 is 12 amino acids. The germline gives CDR1 SGHTA, CDR2 FQGNSA. V shed 4 bases and J shed 6 bases, with 7 bases lying between them. Here the CDR3 DNA reads TGTGCCAGCAGCTGGGTTCCAAACACCATATATTTT. Protein: CASSWVPNTIYF.

This chain links TRBV30 with TRBJ2-1; 7 nucleotides align to TRBD2. Trimming took 0 bases from V and 9 from J; bases not matched to a gene: 8. The CDR3 spans 14 residues. From germline, CDR1 is GTSNPN and CDR2 SVGIG (reference sequence). Here the CDR3 reads CAWSVLGRFSEQFF. CDR3 nucleotide sequence: TGTGCCTGGAGTGTACTCGGGAGGTTTAGTGAGCAGTTCTTC. Combining the CDR3 with reference TRBV30 and TRBJ2-1 gives the whole variable domain SQTIHQWPATLVQPVGSPLSLECTVEGTSNPNLYWYRQAAGRGLQLLFYSVGIGQISSEVPQNLSASRPQDRQFILSSKKLLLSDSGFYLCAWSVLGRFSEQFFGPGTRLTVL.

The chain couples TRBV6-5 to TRBJ1-2, with TRBD1 as a possible D gene (6 bases). V lost 6 bases to trimming and J lost 4 bases, with 12 bases between them. CDR1 is MNHEY, CDR2 SVGAGI, per germline. CDR3 length: 13 amino acids. The CDR3 protein is CASSLTGLYGYTF. The CDR3 nucleotides read TGTGCCAGCAGCCTTACAGGGCTCTATGGCTACACCTTC.

J is TRBJ2-1 and V is TRBV19; a possible D gene is TRBD1 (8 bases). The V gene lost 6 bases and the J gene lost 8 bases, with 20 bases spanning the gap. The germline V gene has CDR1 LNHDA and CDR2 SQIVND (reference sequence). This CDR3 contains 15 residues. In nucleotides, the CDR3 is TGTGCCAGTAGGAAGGACAGGGAGGGATTGTATGAGCAGTTCTTC. It codes for CASRKDREGLYEQFF.

Concerning this clone: This same CDR3 is encoded by further DNA sequences in the sample. This chain uses TRBV12-3 or TRBV12-4 with TRBJ2-2; unclear D gene. The CDR3 loop spans 12 amino acids. The germline V and J ends were trimmed by 6 bases and 2 bases, with 4 bases remaining between them. CDR3 loop: CASSLNTGELFF. The CDR3 DNA follows: TGTGCCAGCAGCCTAAACACCGGGGAGCTGTTTTTT.

There are a few counts of this clone. The V call is TRBV30, the J call TRBJ2-2; TRBD1 is a possible D gene (5 bases). Trimming shortened V by 0 bases and J by 3 bases, and 11 bases separated the two germline ends. CDR1 is GTSNPN, CDR2 SVGIG, per germline (reference sequence). The CDR3 loop spans 15 amino acids. CDR3 DNA sequence: TGTGCCTGGAGTGTCGAAAGGGGTTACACCGGGGAGCTGTTTTTT. Encoded protein: CAWSVERGYTGELFF.

As regards this clone: It is unclear where the CDR3 begins or ends on the DNA, so no DNA is shown, and the CDR3 is as TCRdb lists it. This CDR3 is CASKLPWASGSEQETQYF. The chain couples TRBV21-1 to TRBJ2-5; TRBD2 is the table's D call, not checked against the DNA. TRBV21-1 is a pseudogene segment. The CDR3 adds up to 18 amino acids, both ends counted.

This chain connects TRBV9 to TRBJ1-2; D is possibly TRBD1 (6 bases). The V end was cut by 3 bases, the J end by 8 bases, with 26 bases between. Germline V lookup: CDR1 SGDLS, CDR2 YYNGEE. The CDR3 spans 17 residues. CDR3 sequence: CASSAGASGTPVGGYTF. CDR3 nucleotides: TGTGCCAGCAGCGCCGGTGCGTCCGGGACACCGGTGGGGGGCTACACCTTC.

This rearrangement joins TRBV30 to TRBJ2-2; 11 bases line up with TRBD1. The CDR3 covers 14 residues. Germline V gene data show CDR1 as GTSNPN and CDR2 as SVGIG (reference sequence). V lost 4 bases, J lost 11 bases, and 9 bases stayed unmatched. The CDR3 region has the DNA TGTGCCTGGACCACTGGACAGGGGGCGCGAGAGCTGTTTTTT. It is translated as CAWTTGQGARELFF.

This clone has only a few counts. V is TRBV19 and J is TRBJ1-1; a possible D gene is TRBD1 (6 bases). The V and J ends lost 3 bases and 4 bases respectively, with 18 bases between them. In germline, CDR1 is LNHDA, CDR2 SQIVND (reference sequence). The CDR3 is 16 amino acids. The CDR3 bases are TGTGCCAGTAGTATTGGGGGGCGGATGCTGGGCACTGAAGCTTTCTTT. Its translation: CASSIGGRMLGTEAFF.

Note on this clone: With a much larger clone just one base away, this may be a read error. This same CDR3 is encoded by further DNA sequences in the sample. The CDR3 DNA follows: TGTGCCATCAGGGGAACCGGGACGGGAGAAGGAGCCAACGTCCTGACTTTC. Translation: CAIRGTGTGEGANVLTF. This chain joins TRBV10-3 and TRBJ2-6, with D perhaps matching TRBD2 (6 bases). V dropped 6 bases and J dropped 7 bases, with 22 bases sitting between them. The CDR3 spans 17 residues. Germline assignment: CDR1 ENHRY and CDR2 SYGVKD.

The chain joins TRBV6-1 to TRBJ1-3; D unresolved. CDR3 size: 18 residues. Germline V gene data show CDR1 as MNHNS and CDR2 as SASEGT. V was shortened by 2 bases and J by 3 bases, with 20 bases between the two germline ends. CDR3 in DNA: TGTGCCAGCAGTGAAATTATCGCGAGACATACCCTTGGAAACACCATATATTTT. The encoded protein is CASSEIIARHTLGNTIYF.

The chain recombines TRBV30 with TRBJ2-6; 12 bases line up with TRBD2. There are 17 residues in the CDR3. The germline V gene encodes CDR1 GTSNPN and CDR2 SVGIG (reference sequence). The V gene end was trimmed by 4 bases and the J gene end by 0 bases; junction bases not matched to a gene: 4. The DNA of the CDR3 is TGTGCCTGGACTCGGACTAGCGGGGACTCTGGGGCCAACGTCCTGACTTTC. Translating it yields CAWTRTSGDSGANVLTF.

The chain uses TRBV5-5 and TRBJ2-1; D perhaps matches TRBD2 (5 bases). With 4 bases removed from V and 8 bases from J, the gap between germline ends came to 25 bases. Germline CDR1 reads SGHKS; CDR2 reads YYEKEE (reference sequence). The CDR3 is 17 residues long. As DNA, the CDR3 is TGTGCCAGCAGCCCCGGGGAATCCAAGGCGTCGTATCATGAGCAGTTCTTC. This encodes CASSPGESKASYHEQFF.

The chain combines TRBV6-5 with TRBJ2-3, with 7 bases lining up with TRBD2. CDR3 length: 15 amino acids. Germline assignment: CDR1 MNHEY and CDR2 SVGAGI. V trimming: 7 bases; J trimming: 3 bases; junction bases outside the gene matches: 10. DNA of the CDR3: TGTGCCAGCACCCCCTCCGGGAGGCCTACAGATACGCAGTATTTT. It codes for CASTPSGRPTDTQYF.

This clone was found once. This chain uses TRBV9 with TRBJ1-3, with D uncertain. Between the trimmed V and J ends, which lost 0 bases and 0 bases, there was a span of 10 bases. This CDR3 comprises 16 residues. The germline V gene encodes CDR1 SGDLS and CDR2 YYNGEE. CDR3 region: CASSVVAAFSGNTIYF. CDR3 sequence (DNA): TGTGCCAGCAGCGTAGTGGCAGCGTTCTCTGGAAACACCATATATTTT.

The rearrangement links TRBV5-5 to TRBJ2-1; TRBD2 is a possible D gene (6 bases). V lost 3 bases and J lost 1, with 17 bases in between. The CDR3 is 17 residues long. The germline V gene encodes CDR1 SGHKS and CDR2 YYEKEE (reference sequence). CDR3 nucleotides: TGTGCCAGCAGCTGGTGGGGAGCGGGCCTGTCCTACAATGAGCAGTTCTTC. This encodes CASSWWGAGLSYNEQFF.